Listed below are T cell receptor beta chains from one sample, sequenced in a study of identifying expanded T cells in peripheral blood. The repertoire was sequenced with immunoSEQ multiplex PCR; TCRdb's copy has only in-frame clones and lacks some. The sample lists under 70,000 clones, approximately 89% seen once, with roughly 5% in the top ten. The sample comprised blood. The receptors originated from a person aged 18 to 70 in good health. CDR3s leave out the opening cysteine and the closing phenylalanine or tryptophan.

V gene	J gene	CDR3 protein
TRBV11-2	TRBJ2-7	ASRKGRDRGYEQY
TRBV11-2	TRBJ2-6	ASSSSTGGVAVGANVLT
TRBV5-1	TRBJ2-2	ASSLGQNTGELF
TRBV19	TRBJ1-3	ASSTVPSGNTIY
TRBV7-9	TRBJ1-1	ASSSGGHSNFNTEAF
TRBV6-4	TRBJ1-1	ASSDGPNTEAF
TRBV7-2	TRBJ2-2	AGTSRAGELF
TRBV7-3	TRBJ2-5	ASSFRSDPGETQY
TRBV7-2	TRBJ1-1	ASSPLTTNTEAF
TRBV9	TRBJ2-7	ASSPRDGSYEQY
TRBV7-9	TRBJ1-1	ASSSSMTEAF
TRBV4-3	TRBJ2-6	ASSQEGSSSGANVLT
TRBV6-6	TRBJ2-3	ASSPWAGGPDTQY
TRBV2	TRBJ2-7	ASSLEGDSSYEQY
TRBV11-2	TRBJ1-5	ASSLGDGRNQPQH
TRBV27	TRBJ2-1	ASSARGDNEQF
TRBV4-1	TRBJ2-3	ASSQGTGHTDTQY
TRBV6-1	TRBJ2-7	ASSEVPGLYEQY
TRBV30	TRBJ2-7	AWSVRGAGGAYEQY
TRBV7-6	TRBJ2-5	ASSLGTGQETQY
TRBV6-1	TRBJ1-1	ASSASSEGAGTEAF
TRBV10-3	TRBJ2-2	AITSGGLGGELF
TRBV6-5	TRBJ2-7	ASSETREDYEQY
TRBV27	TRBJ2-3	ASISTDTQY
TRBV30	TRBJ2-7	ACNPAGGFYEQY
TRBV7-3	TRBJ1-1	ASSLTGSNTEAF
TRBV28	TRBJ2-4	ASSFPVGGPPDIQY
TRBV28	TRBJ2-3	ASSLGSFREY
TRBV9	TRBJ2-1	ASSVGQGAKNEQF
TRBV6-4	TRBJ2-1	ASSAEGGNEQF
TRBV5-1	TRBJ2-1	ASSFGTTRHEQF
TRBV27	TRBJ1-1	ASSSQGNAEAF
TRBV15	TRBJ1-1	ATEHNTEAF
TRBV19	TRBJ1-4	ASRRTLGEKLF
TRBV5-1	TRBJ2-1	ASSLVSGSSYNEQF
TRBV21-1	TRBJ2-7	ASSKETGQDFSYEQY
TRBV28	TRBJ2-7	ASTGLAGVWSYEQY
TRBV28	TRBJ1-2	ASRTGEPNGYT
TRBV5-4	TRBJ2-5	ASSLSLQETQY
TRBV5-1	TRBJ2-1	ASSPGLDYNEQF
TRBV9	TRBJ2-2	ASSVGVTGELF
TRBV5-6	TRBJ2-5	ASSLWSSGIQETQY
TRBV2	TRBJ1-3	ASKEGGTIY
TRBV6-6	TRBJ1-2	ASSPGQGGGYT
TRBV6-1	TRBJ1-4	ASSENTWGFFIEKLF